Following are 27 T cell receptor beta chains from one sample sequenced in a study of CD8+CD57+ T cells in acquired aplastic anemia. Profiling that covered TCR beta VDJ and CDR3 relied on genomic DNA as its template. TCRdb recomputed calls from the reads with MiXCR, one row per CDR3 protein. The table shows 200,000 or so distinct CDR3 sequences, with around three fifths occurring only once. The patients chosen for sequencing had shown expansion of CD8+CD57+ cells (detected by flow cytometry). What was sequenced was sorted CD4+, CD8+, or CD8+CD57+ T cells (not recorded which) from PBMCs. These receptors were collected from a human donor with aplastic anemia.

The chain employs TRBV20-1 and TRBJ1-2; D gene ambiguous. Germline V gene sequence: CDR1 DFQATT, CDR2 SNEGSKA (reference sequence). V was clipped by 0 bases and J by 2 bases, with 10 bases between them. This CDR3 region has 14 residues. CDR3 protein: CSARERSPNYGYTF. The CDR3 coding sequence is TGCAGTGCTAGAGAAAGGTCTCCAAACTATGGCTACACCTTC.

The chain couples TRBV7-2 to TRBJ2-5; 7 bases match TRBD2. Trimming at V came to 3 bases and at J to 2 bases, leaving 9 bases not matched to a gene. The V gene's germline CDR1 is SGHTA and CDR2 FQGNSA. The length of the CDR3 is 16 residues. CDR3 amino acids: CASSFRKRGDQETQYF. CDR3 sequence (DNA): TGTGCCAGCAGCTTCCGGAAACGGGGGGATCAAGAGACCCAGTACTTC. The entire variable domain, with the rest obtained from reference TRBV7-2 and TRBJ2-5, is as follows: GAGVSQSPSNKVTEKGKDVELRCDPISGHTALYWYRQSLGQGLEFLIYFQGNSAPDKSGLPSDRFSAERTGGSVSTLTIQRTQQEDSAVYLCASSFRKRGDQETQYFGPGTRLLVL.

This chain links TRBV12-3 or TRBV12-4 with TRBJ2-7; 7 nucleotides match TRBD1. This CDR3 is built from 14 residues. The V gene end was trimmed by 6 bases and the J gene end by 3 bases; junction bases not matched to a gene: 8. DNA for the CDR3: TGTGCCAGCAGGTCAGACCGGGACAGCTACGAGCAGTACTTC. This sequence encodes CASRSDRDSYEQYF.

This clonotype showed up many times. The chain carries TRBV2 and TRBJ1-6, with 10 bases identical to TRBD1. The CDR3 contains 16 residues. The germline CDR1 and CDR2 sequences are SNHLY and FYNNEI. Trimming took 5 bases from V and 7 from J; bases not matched to a gene: 8. CDR3 residues: CASSYKGTGENSPLHF. The CDR3 DNA follows: TGTGCCAGCAGTTACAAGGGGACAGGGGAAAATTCACCCCTCCACTTT.

The CDR3: CASSLGRSYRGLPNTGELFF. In DNA form, the CDR3 reads TGTGCCAGCAGCTTAGGGAGGAGTTACAGGGGGCTGCCGAACACCGGGGAGCTGTTTTTT. This rearrangement joins TRBV7-9 to TRBJ2-2, with 9 bases lining up with TRBD1. The CDR3 covers 20 residues. Unmatched junction bases numbered 12, after V lost 1 base and J lost 0 bases. Germline assignment: CDR1 SEHNR and CDR2 FQNEAQ (reference sequence).

The chain carries TRBV20-1 and TRBJ1-6; TRBD1 might be the D (5 bases). Germline V gene data show CDR1 as DFQATT and CDR2 as SNEGSKA (reference sequence). There are 18 residues in the CDR3. Trimming left V 6 bases short and J 0 bases short, with 21 bases between. The CDR3 protein is CSARVLGQPDSYNSPLHF. The CDR3 nucleotides read TGCAGTGCCAGGGTCCTGGGGCAACCAGACTCCTATAATTCACCCCTCCACTTT.

This clonotype was detected only once. The chain carries TRBV19 and TRBJ1-2; TRBD1 might be the D (5 bases). Trimming took off 3 bases at V and 1 base at J, with 18 bases between the two ends. CDR1 LNHDA and CDR2 SQIVND come from the germline V gene (reference sequence). The CDR3 is made up of 17 amino acids. CDR3 region: CASSMGRGPAFNYGYTF. CDR3 DNA sequence: TGTGCCAGTAGTATGGGGAGGGGTCCCGCCTTTAACTATGGCTACACCTTC.

This clonotype was seen ten or more times. The chain uses TRBV15 and TRBJ2-2, with D unresolved. CDR1 LNHNV and CDR2 YYDKDF come from the germline V gene (reference sequence). Trimming pared 4 bases from V and 4 bases from J, leaving 1 base between. The CDR3 extends over 11 amino acids. The CDR3 nucleotides read TGTGCCACCAGCACCACCGGGGAGCTGTTTTTT. Protein sequence: CATSTTGELFF.

In this sample, this clonotype turned up many times. V usage is TRBV25-1 and J usage is TRBJ1-5; D is possibly TRBD1 (5 bases). The CDR3 is 14 amino acids. V was pared by 8 bases and J by 6 bases, with 17 bases between. CDR1 is MGHDK, CDR2 SYGVNS, per germline. CDR3 DNA sequence: TGTGCCAGCGCCAGAAGAGGGGATTCTCAGCCCCAGCATTTT. Translation gives CASARRGDSQPQHF.

This clonotype appeared a few times. This chain links TRBV19 with TRBJ2-3; 9 nucleotides line up with TRBD2. The CDR3 is made up of 14 amino acids. V shed 6 bases and J 2 bases; nucleotides not matched to a gene: 3. From germline, CDR1 is LNHDA and CDR2 SQIVND (reference sequence). CDR3 loop: CASRTSGNTDTQYF. The CDR3 bases are TGTGCCAGTAGGACTAGCGGAAACACAGATACGCAGTATTTT.

The chain is built from TRBV19 and TRBJ2-1; D is possibly TRBD1 (6 bases). CDR1 is LNHDA, CDR2 SQIVND, per germline (reference sequence). The ends were cut back, 1 base at V and 6 bases at J, with 13 bases in the middle. The CDR3 is made up of 15 amino acids. In DNA, the CDR3 is TGTGCCAGTAGTATAGTGCCAGGGGTCGGCAATGAGCAGTTCTTC. Amino acid sequence: CASSIVPGVGNEQFF.

The J gene is TRBJ2-7, the V gene TRBV20-1, with D possibly matching TRBD2 (5 bases). CDR3 length: 14 residues. Between the trimmed V and J ends, which lost 4 bases and 0 bases, there was a span of 13 bases. Germline values: CDR1 DFQATT, CDR2 SNEGSKA (reference sequence). For the CDR3, the DNA is TGCAGTGCTATGACTACTCAATTCTCCTACGAGCAGTACTTC. This gives the protein CSAMTTQFSYEQYF.

The chain joins TRBV20-1 to TRBJ1-2, with D tentatively TRBD1 (6 bases). Trimming took off 6 bases at V and 0 bases at J, with 8 bases between the two ends. Germline loops: CDR1 DFQATT, CDR2 SNEGSKA (reference sequence). This CDR3 is 12 amino acids long. CDR3 region: CSATGPNYGYTF. The DNA of the CDR3 is TGCAGTGCAACAGGGCCTAACTATGGCTACACCTTC.

This clonotype was found a few times. J is TRBJ2-1 and V is TRBV5-6, with 7 bases identical to TRBD2. CDR1 is SGHDT, CDR2 YYEEEE, per germline. Unmatched junction bases numbered 1, after V lost 0 bases and J lost 4 bases. This CDR3 region has 14 residues. The CDR3 DNA sequence: TGTGCCAGCAGCTTGGGGGGGGGATACAATGAGCAGTTCTTC. The encoded protein is CASSLGGGYNEQFF.

The chain employs TRBV24-1 and TRBJ2-7; D gene unclear. With 6 bases removed from V and 6 bases from J, the gap between germline ends came to 8 bases. The length of the CDR3 is 11 residues. Germline V gene lookup returns CDR1 KGHDR and CDR2 SFDVKD. This CDR3 is CATSPGGEQYF. Written as DNA, the CDR3 is TGTGCCACCAGTCCGGGCGGCGAGCAGTACTTC.

The chain combines TRBV24-1 with TRBJ2-3, with 7 bases lining up with TRBD2. CDR3 length equals 13 residues. Unmatched junction bases numbered 3, after V lost 7 bases and J lost 3 bases. Germline V lookup: CDR1 KGHDR, CDR2 SFDVKD. The CDR3 DNA is TGTGCCACCAGCGGGGGGACGACAGATACGCAGTATTTT. Translated, it gives CATSGGTTDTQYF.

The V gene is TRBV5-1, the J gene TRBJ2-2; TRBD2 matches at 11 bases. Germline values: CDR1 SGHRS, CDR2 YFSETQ. The CDR3 is made up of 15 amino acids. V lost 4 bases and J lost 5; bases outside the gene matches: 4. CDR3 sequence (DNA): TGCGCCAGCAGCAGTACTAGCGGGGGTACCGGGGAGCTGTTTTTT. It translates to CASSSTSGGTGELFF.

The genes are TRBV19 and TRBJ1-1; perhaps TRBD1 as D (5 bases). In germline, CDR1 is LNHDA, CDR2 SQIVND (reference sequence). The CDR3 consists of 16 residues. Trimming pared 4 bases from V and 1 base from J, leaving 16 bases between. In nucleotides, the CDR3 is TGTGCCAGTAGTACCCGGACACAGTGGGGGAACACTGAAGCTTTCTTT. Encoded protein: CASSTRTQWGNTEAFF.

The V and J genes are TRBV10-3 and TRBJ2-1; 13 bases line up with TRBD2. V shed 4 bases, J shed 9 bases, and the junction held 3 bases outside the gene matches. This CDR3 region has 14 residues. Germline V gene lookup returns CDR1 ENHRY and CDR2 SYGVKD. The CDR3 reads CAISGLAGGSEQFF. The CDR3 DNA is TGTGCCATCAGTGGACTAGCGGGAGGCAGTGAGCAGTTCTTC.

Regarding this clonotype: It is likely a read error, because the conserved phenylalanine at the end of the CDR3 is missing. The chain uses TRBV7-2 and TRBJ2-7; D is perhaps TRBD1 (6 bases). Germline CDR1 is SGHTA and CDR2 is FQGNSA. V was shortened by 4 bases and J by 2 bases, with 9 bases between the two germline ends. The CDR3 has 13 residues. CDR3 DNA sequence: TGTGCCAGCAGCTCCGGGACAACCTACGAGCAGTACTCC. The encoded protein is CASSSGTTYEQYS.

CDR3 nucleotide sequence: TGTGCCAGCTCCGCTAGCGGGGGCTGGGAGACCCAGTACTTC. Residues: CASSASGGWETQYF. The chain employs TRBV18 and TRBJ2-5, with 10 bases lining up with TRBD2. The CDR3 has 14 amino acids. J lost 5 bases, V lost 6 bases, and 6 bases had no gene match. Germline lookup yields CDR1 KGHSH and CDR2 LQKENI.

This clonotype was seen a handful of times. The chain uses TRBV24-1 and TRBJ2-7; 7 bases map to TRBD2. Losses at the gene ends were 2 bases for V and 7 bases for J; bases not matched to a gene: 7. The CDR3 consists of 14 residues. The germline V gene encodes CDR1 KGHDR and CDR2 SFDVKD. CDR3 region: CATSDSRGTNEQYF. The CDR3 bases are TGTGCCACCAGTGATTCGCGGGGGACGAATGAGCAGTACTTC.

The chain employs TRBV5-4 and TRBJ2-7, with 8 nucleotides matching TRBD2. V lost 0 bases, J lost 5 bases, and 16 bases stayed unmatched. Looked up from germline, CDR1 is SGHNT and CDR2 is YYREEE (reference sequence). The length of the CDR3 is 18 residues. CDR3 residues: CASSLAGGRSAGEDEQYF. The CDR3 DNA reads as TGTGCCAGCAGCTTGGCGGGGGGGCGCTCAGCGGGAGAGGACGAGCAGTACTTC.

The chain combines TRBV20-1 with TRBJ2-5; 12 bases line up with TRBD1. J was trimmed by 1 base and V by 4 bases; bases with no gene match: 7. Germline assignment: CDR1 DFQATT and CDR2 SNEGSKA (reference sequence). CDR3 length equals 16 residues. The CDR3 DNA reads as TGCAGTGCTAAGGGGGCGGGACAGGGGGCCCAAGAGACCCAGTACTTC. It yields the protein CSAKGAGQGAQETQYF.

This clonotype was counted many times. V gene TRBV5-6 combines with J gene TRBJ2-1, with D uncertain. CDR3 length: 15 residues. V lost 0 bases, J lost 2 bases, and 9 bases lay in between. Per the germline V gene, CDR1 is SGHDT and CDR2 is YYEEEE. Here the CDR3 reads CASSLAGVTYNEQFF. CDR3 bases: TGTGCCAGCAGCTTGGCCGGCGTAACCTACAATGAGCAGTTCTTC. Variable domain in full (rest from reference TRBV5-6 and TRBJ2-1): DAGVTQSPTHLIKTRGQQVTLRCSPKSGHDTVSWYQQALGQGPQFIFQYYEEEERQRGNFPDRFSGHQFPNYSSELNVNALLLGDSALYLCASSLAGVTYNEQFFGPGTRLTVL.

This clonotype has at least ten counts. This chain connects TRBV10-1 to TRBJ2-7; D ambiguous. V was pared by 4 bases and J by 2 bases, with 21 bases between. CDR1 WNHNN and CDR2 SYGVQD come from the germline V gene (reference sequence). There are 17 residues in the CDR3. This CDR3 is CASSGLLCSQTAYEQYF. Written as DNA, the CDR3 is TGCGCCAGCAGTGGCCTCCTCTGCAGCCAGACGGCCTACGAGCAGTACTTC.

The V call is TRBV10-3, the J call TRBJ1-2; D perhaps matches TRBD1 (5 bases). The CDR3 has 13 residues. Germline CDR1 and CDR2: ENHRY and SYGVKD. The V gene lost 6 bases and the J gene lost 2 bases, with 10 bases spanning the gap. CDR3 in amino acids: CAISWDGNYGYTF. The CDR3 DNA follows: TGTGCCATCAGCTGGGACGGAAACTATGGCTACACCTTC.